This paragraph covers one T cell receptor (beta chain) sequence. This CDR3 comprises 14 residues. Germline assignment: CDR1 MNHEY and CDR2 SMNVEV (reference sequence). With 7 bases clipped from V and 3 bases from J, the junction kept 7 bases outside the gene matches. TCRdb reanalysed the 5' RACE reads using MiXCR and keeps one entry per CDR3 protein. The repertoire consists of about 72,000 distinct CDR3 sequences, with over 9.5% occurring once and the leading ten covering over 6%. The sample is drawn from a study of early T cells in non-severe SARS-CoV-2 infection. The TCR was taken from an adult who was a healthcare worker with PCR-confirmed SARS-CoV-2 infection or an uninfected control (not recorded which). This sequence joins TRBV27 and TRBJ1-2; 8 nucleotides agree with TRBD1. The source was whole blood, collected at baseline. The chain's CDR3 is CASKPDRVYYGYTF. For the CDR3, the DNA is TGTGCCAGCAAACCGGACAGGGTCTACTATGGCTACACCTTC.